The sequence of this TCR beta chain was determined in a study of blood T cells in healthy people across ages. Study context: The capture of about one barcoded beta molecule per two T cells was achieved by template switching.

As to this clonotype: Its antigen remains unknown.

The study's findings and limits: It was not known whether donors were CMV positive (a possible confounder of expanded clonotype changes). A roughly linear age-dependent decrease characterized TCR beta diversity per million T cells.

Then a second PCR, running about 6 to 11 cycles, was carried out with a sample-barcoded 5' primer and a J-beta primer mix. Each of the cDNA molecules was tagged by a template-switch adaptor with 12 random nucleotides. TCRdb called the 5' RACE reads again in MiXCR, with one record for every CDR3 protein. The table shows hundreds of thousands of distinct CDR3 sequences, with under 30% occurring only once. The sequence derives from a woman aged 80 or over in good health. The source material was blood.

The DNA for the CDR3 is TGTGCCAGCCTACAGGGGGGGACTACCACCGGGGAGCTGTTTTTT. The encoded protein is CASLQGGTTTGELFF. V and J are TRBV7-2 and TRBJ2-2; D is perhaps TRBD1 (8 bases). The CDR3 is 15 amino acids. Germline V gene lookup returns CDR1 SGHTA and CDR2 FQGNSA. Trimming left V 8 bases short and J 4 bases short, with 17 bases between.